Below, 20 T cell receptor beta chains from the same sample are listed, as sequenced in a study of lymphopenia after photon versus proton radiotherapy. Here immunoSEQ multiplex PCR was the method, and the copy in TCRdb shows in-frame clones only, minus some. The sample lists 55,000 to 75,000 clones, approximately 91% occurring once. The sequencing used peripheral blood, collected from a patient treated with photon-based radiotherapy. Source of these receptors: a woman between 65 and 79 years old with pancreatic cancer.

The chain is built from TRBV27 and TRBJ1-2; D remains ambiguous. This CDR3 spans 16 amino acids. Trimming left V 6 bases short and J 0 bases short, with 17 bases between. Germline-derived CDR1 and CDR2 are MNHEY and SMNVEV (reference sequence). DNA for the CDR3: TGTGCCAGCAGCCGAGTCCAGGTTGCCTCTAACTATGGCTACACCTTC. Amino acids: CASSRVQVASNYGYTF.

The rearrangement joins TRBV5-1 to TRBJ2-3; 9 bases are shared with TRBD2. J lost 0 bases, V lost 0 bases, and 2 bases had no gene match. The germline V gene has CDR1 SGHRS and CDR2 YFSETQ. The CDR3 totals 16 residues. CDR3 bases: TGCGCCAGCAGCTTGGGACTAGCGGCTAGCACAGATACGCAGTATTTT. Translation gives CASSLGLAASTDTQYF.

The CDR3 region is CASSQEGSRGYGTGELFF. As DNA, the CDR3 is TGCGCCAGCAGCCAAGAAGGAAGCAGGGGGTATGGCACCGGGGAGCTGTTTTTT. This rearrangement joins TRBV4-3 to TRBJ2-2; 7 bases are shared with TRBD1. Germline assignment: CDR1 LGHNA and CDR2 YSLEER. This CDR3 is built from 18 residues. V trimming: 0 bases; J trimming: 4 bases; junction bases outside the gene matches: 11.

Points on this clone: One end of the junction fails to match germline, which may point to a read error. The chain couples TRBV7-7 to TRBJ2-5, with D tentatively TRBD2 (5 bases). This CDR3 has 15 amino acids. In germline, CDR1 is SSHAT, CDR2 FNYEAQ (reference sequence). CDR3 sequence: CASSFSGRGVETQYF. CDR3 in DNA: TGTGCTAGCAGCTTTTCAGGCCGGGGAGTGGAGACCCAGTACTTC.

This clone was seen a single time. The chain recombines TRBV18 with TRBJ1-1, with D uncertain. CDR1 is KGHSH, CDR2 LQKENI, per germline. This CDR3 has 13 amino acids. V shed 5 bases and J shed 1 base, with 8 bases lying between them. Here the CDR3 reads CASSSRQNTEAFF. Written as DNA, the CDR3 is TGTGCCAGCTCATCCAGACAGAACACTGAAGCTTTCTTT.

The chain couples TRBV19 to TRBJ2-1, with unresolved D. CDR1 LNHDA and CDR2 SQIVND come from the germline V gene (reference sequence). Between the trimmed V and J ends, which lost 4 bases and 1 base, there was a span of 5 bases. CDR3 size: 13 residues. The DNA of the CDR3 is TGTGCCAGTAGTACGCTTTCCTACAATGAGCAGTTCTTC. This sequence encodes CASSTLSYNEQFF.

This clone was detected once. The J gene is TRBJ2-5, the V gene TRBV7-8; weak D call: TRBD2 (6 bases). Between the trimmed V and J ends, which lost 1 base and 7 bases, there was a span of 13 bases. Germline V gene data show CDR1 as SGHVS and CDR2 as FQNEAQ. CDR3 length: 14 residues. CDR3 region: CASSLEEGIRTQYF. The CDR3 DNA follows: TGTGCCAGCAGCTTAGAGGAGGGAATCCGGACCCAGTACTTC.

V and J are TRBV5-1 and TRBJ2-7; TRBD1 is a possible D gene (6 bases). There are 15 residues in the CDR3. Germline V gives CDR1 SGHRS, CDR2 YFSETQ. V was clipped by 4 bases and J by 2 bases, with 16 bases between them. This chain's CDR3 is CASSEGSAGAYEQYF. The CDR3 bases are TGCGCCAGCAGCGAGGGCTCGGCAGGGGCCTACGAGCAGTACTTC.

This chain's CDR3 is CASRDRGWSGANVLTF. Here the CDR3 DNA reads TGTGCCAGTAGGGACAGGGGATGGTCTGGGGCCAACGTCCTGACTTTC. The chain employs TRBV19 and TRBJ2-6; 9 nucleotides align to TRBD1. Looked up from germline, CDR1 is LNHDA and CDR2 is SQIVND (reference sequence). With V trimmed by 6 bases and J by 1 base, 4 bases remained unmatched. The CDR3 length is 16 residues.

The rearrangement links TRBV27 to TRBJ2-2; the match to TRBD1 covers 10 bases. Germline CDR1 MNHEY, CDR2 SMNVEV (reference sequence). The CDR3 is 17 residues long. Unmatched junction bases numbered 11, after V lost 3 bases and J lost 7 bases. CDR3 coding DNA: TGTGCCAGCAGTTTCGTCATCGGGACAGGGGTGGTCGGGGAGCTGTTTTTT. Translation: CASSFVIGTGVVGELFF.

The J gene is TRBJ1-3, the V gene TRBV18; the match to TRBD1 covers 8 bases. This CDR3 has 15 amino acids. CDR1 is KGHSH and CDR2 is LQKENI in the germline V gene. The V gene end was trimmed by 3 bases and the J gene end by 1 base; junction bases not matched to a gene: 2. As DNA, the CDR3 is TGTGCCAGCTCACCTGACAGGGGTTCTGGAAACACCATATATTTT. Translating gives CASSPDRGSGNTIYF. Complete variable domain (other parts from reference TRBV18 and TRBJ1-3): NAGVMQNPRHLVRRRGQEARLRCSPMKGHSHVYWYRQLPEEGLKFMVYLQKENIIDESGMPKERFSAEFPKEGPSILRIQQVVRGDSAAYFCASSPDRGSGNTIYFGEGSWLTVV.

The V gene is TRBV11-1, the J gene TRBJ2-7; tentative D call: TRBD1 (6 bases). This CDR3 spans 15 amino acids. Trimming removed 0 bases at V and 9 bases at J, with 18 bases between. Germline V lookup: CDR1 SGHAT, CDR2 FQDESV (reference sequence). CDR3 DNA sequence: TGTGCCAGCAGCTTAGCGCCAGTCCGGGACACCAGGCAGTACTTC. This translates into CASSLAPVRDTRQYF.

The V and J genes are TRBV7-2 and TRBJ2-1, with D maybe TRBD1 (6 bases). The CDR3 is 15 amino acids. Germline CDR1 reads SGHTA; CDR2 reads FQGNSA. Trimming removed 4 bases at V and 0 bases at J, with 10 bases between. CDR3 in amino acids: CASSSTGSSYNEQFF. CDR3 nucleotides: TGTGCCAGCAGCTCTACAGGGAGCTCCTACAATGAGCAGTTCTTC.

This clone was detected only once. The rearrangement uses TRBV29-1 and TRBJ1-1, with D hard to call. Germline assignment: CDR1 SQVTM and CDR2 ANQGSEA. V lost 4 bases and J lost 6, with 6 bases in between. The CDR3 covers 10 residues. CDR3 coding DNA: TGCAGCGTTGGACACGCTGAAGCTTTCTTT. It specifies CSVGHAEAFF.

V usage is TRBV5-1 and J usage is TRBJ2-7; D is undetermined. V lost 5 bases to trimming and J lost 2 bases, with 14 bases between them. Germline V gene lookup returns CDR1 SGHRS and CDR2 YFSETQ. The CDR3 consists of 14 residues. For the CDR3, the DNA is TGCGCCAGCAGGTCTTCTCCTTCGACCTACGAGCAGTACTTC. Its protein is CASRSSPSTYEQYF.

The chain couples TRBV25-1 to TRBJ2-5; a weak D match, TRBD2 (6 bases). Germline lookup yields CDR1 MGHDK and CDR2 SYGVNS. V was trimmed by 0 bases and J by 5 bases, leaving 19 bases between them. The CDR3 runs to 17 residues. The CDR3 DNA sequence: TGTGCCAGCAGTGAATATATTGGCGGGGCGGGCGGCGAGACCCAGTACTTC. The encoded protein is CASSEYIGGAGGETQYF.

V gene TRBV5-1 combines with J gene TRBJ2-3; D might be TRBD1 (7 bases). V lost 4 bases and J lost 5, with 14 bases in between. The CDR3 has 14 residues. Looked up from germline, CDR1 is SGHRS and CDR2 is YFSETQ. The CDR3: CASSAGQHEDTQYF. CDR3 coding DNA: TGCGCCAGCAGCGCGGGACAGCATGAAGATACGCAGTATTTT.

V and J are TRBV7-2 and TRBJ2-7, with TRBD1 as a possible D gene (6 bases). The germline gives CDR1 SGHTA, CDR2 FQGNSA. This CDR3 contains 15 residues. Trimming removed 1 base at V and 3 bases at J, with 13 bases between. CDR3 DNA: TGTGCCAGCAGCTTAGACAGGGATCAAAGCTACGAGCAGTACTTC. It encodes CASSLDRDQSYEQYF.

The V call is TRBV4-1, the J call TRBJ2-7; 8 nucleotides align to TRBD2. This CDR3 is 14 amino acids long. V shed 4 bases and J 6 bases; nucleotides not matched to a gene: 8. The germline CDR1 and CDR2 sequences are MGHRA and YSYEKL. Written as DNA, the CDR3 is TGCGCCAGCAGCCCCCTGGCGGGAGGAGGCGAGCAGTACTTC. Translation gives CASSPLAGGGEQYF.

This clone was seen only once. The chain joins TRBV9 to TRBJ1-2; TRBD1 might be the D (6 bases). In germline, CDR1 is SGDLS, CDR2 YYNGEE. The CDR3 totals 17 residues. V was trimmed by 3 bases and J by 6 bases, leaving 24 bases between them. The CDR3 spells CASSAYPSRGGSDGYTF. The CDR3 nucleotides are TGTGCCAGCAGCGCCTACCCTTCCAGGGGAGGTTCGGATGGCTACACCTTC.